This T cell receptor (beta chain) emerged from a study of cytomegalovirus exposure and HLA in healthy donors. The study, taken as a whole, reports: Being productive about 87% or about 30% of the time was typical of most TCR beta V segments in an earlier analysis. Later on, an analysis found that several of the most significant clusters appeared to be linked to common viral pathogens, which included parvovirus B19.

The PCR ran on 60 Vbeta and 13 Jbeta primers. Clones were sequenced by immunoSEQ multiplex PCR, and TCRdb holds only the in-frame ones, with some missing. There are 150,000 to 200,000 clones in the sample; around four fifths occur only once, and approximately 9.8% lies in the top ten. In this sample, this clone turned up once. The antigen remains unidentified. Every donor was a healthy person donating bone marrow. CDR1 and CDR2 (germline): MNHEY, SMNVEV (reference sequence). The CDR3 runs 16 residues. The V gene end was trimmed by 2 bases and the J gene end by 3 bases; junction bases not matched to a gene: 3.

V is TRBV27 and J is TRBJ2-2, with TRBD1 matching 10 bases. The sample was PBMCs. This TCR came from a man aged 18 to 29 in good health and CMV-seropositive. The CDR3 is CASSLKDRGYTGELFF. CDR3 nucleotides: TGTGCCAGCAGTTTAAAGGACAGGGGGTACACCGGGGAGCTGTTTTTT.